This is a list of T cell receptor beta chains from one sample in a study of cytomegalovirus exposure and HLA in healthy donors. Using immunoSEQ multiplex PCR, the repertoire was profiled, and TCRdb retains in-frame clones only, with some absent. Here the sample spans about 99,000 clones, 75% to 85% being singletons. The source material was PBMCs. The receptors were gathered from a male donor in good health and CMV-seropositive. The CDR3 runs from the conserved cysteine through the conserved F or W. The order of the fields is V gene, clone size, J gene, D gene, CDR3 DNA, CDR3 protein. A D gene is named only where the DNA matches it firmly. Only part of the rows carry a size: once, few, many, or a class if the clone is expanded.

TRBV27	-	TRBJ2-3	TRBD1	TGTGCCAGCACGAAAGGACAGGCGCTAAGCACAGATACGCAGTATTTT	CASTKGQALSTDTQYF
TRBV7-2	-	TRBJ1-6	TRBD1	TGTGCCAGCAGCCGACAGGGATCACCCCTCCACTTT	CASSRQGSPLHF
TRBV7-2	-	TRBJ2-7	TRBD2	TGTGCCAGCAGCTTAGGATACGGGCGGGGGGGATACGAGCAGTACTTC	CASSLGYGRGGYEQYF
TRBV5-1	-	TRBJ1-1	TRBD1	TGCGCCAGCAGCCCCGGGACAGTGAACACTGAAGCTTTTTTT	CASSPGTVNTEAFF
TRBV6-5	once	TRBJ1-2	-	TGTGCCAGCAGTTACTCTGAGTCCCCCGCTCTGGGCTACACCTTC	CASSYSESPALGYTF
TRBV27	-	TRBJ1-5	-	TGTGCCAGCAGTATGACGGGACAACCTCATCAGCCCCAGCATTTT	CASSMTGQPHQPQHF
TRBV19	-	TRBJ2-7	-	TGTGCCAGTAGTATGTCCGGGATCTACGAGCAGTACTTC	CASSMSGIYEQYF
TRBV4-1	-	TRBJ2-7	TRBD2	TGCGCCAGCAGCCAAGCCGGGACTAGCGAAACCTACGAGCAGTACTTC	CASSQAGTSETYEQYF
TRBV30	-	TRBJ1-6	TRBD1	TGTGCCGGGGACAGGGGCCCCGTAGCTTCACCCCTCCACTTT	CAGDRGPVASPLHF
TRBV5-1	-	TRBJ1-2	-	TGCGCCAGCACCAGGACATCGGGCGGCTATGGCTACACCTTC	CASTRTSGGYGYTF
TRBV5-6	-	TRBJ2-7	TRBD2	TGTGCCAGCAGCTTGGCGAGTAGCGGGGGTGTTTACGAGCAGTACTTC	CASSLASSGGVYEQYF
TRBV27	-	TRBJ1-6	-	TGTGCCAGCAGTTTAATAGGCAGGGAGGGATCACCCCTCCACTTT	CASSLIGREGSPLHF
TRBV9	-	TRBJ1-4	TRBD1	TGTGCCAGCAGCCCCCGGACAGGGGGAAACGAAAAACTGTTTTTT	CASSPRTGGNEKLFF
TRBV10-1	-	TRBJ1-1	-	TGCGCTGTACGGGAGCAAATGAACACTGAAGCTTTCTTT	CAVREQMNTEAFF
TRBV19	-	TRBJ2-7	TRBD2	TGTGCCAGTAGTAAGTCCGGGACTAGAGCCTACGAGCAGTACTTC	CASSKSGTRAYEQYF
TRBV5-1	once	TRBJ1-5	-	TGCGCCAGCAGCCCCGGGACATCTAGCAATCAGCCCCAGCATTTT	CASSPGTSSNQPQHF
TRBV5-8	-	TRBJ1-3	-	TGTGCCAGCAGCTTCGGACAAGTCTCTGGAAACACCATATATTTT	CASSFGQVSGNTIYF
TRBV2	-	TRBJ1-5	-	TGTGCCAGCACCCGGGAGGGTAGCAATCAGCCCCAGCATTTT	CASTREGSNQPQHF
TRBV19	-	TRBJ1-6	TRBD1	TGTGCCAGTAGTACCTCGACAGGGGGGCACTCACCCCTCCACTTT	CASSTSTGGHSPLHF
TRBV30	-	TRBJ2-7	-	TGTGCCTGGATCGACCCGGGAGCATACGAGCAGTACTTC	CAWIDPGAYEQYF
TRBV19	-	TRBJ1-6	TRBD1	TGTGCCACCCAGCGGGACAGGGGTTCACCCCTCCACTTT	CATQRDRGSPLHF
TRBV2	few	TRBJ1-4	-	TGTGCCAGCGACTCCGGTCGGGGTGAAAAACTGTTTTTT	CASDSGRGEKLFF
TRBV30	-	TRBJ2-1	-	TGTGCCTGGACTCTCGGGACTGCAGGCTACAATGAGCAGTTCTTC	CAWTLGTAGYNEQFF
TRBV6-1	-	TRBJ1-1	-	TGTGCCAGCAGTGAAGAGTGGACTCACCGTATCCCTGAAGCTTTCTTT	CASSEEWTHRIPEAFF
TRBV7-9	-	TRBJ1-2	TRBD1	TGTGCCAGCAGCTACGGGACAGACAACTATGGCTACACCTTC	CASSYGTDNYGYTF
TRBV29-1	-	TRBJ1-2	-	TGCAGCGTTGAAGCCAGGGGTTCTAGGGATGGCTACACCTTC	CSVEARGSRDGYTF
TRBV4-1	-	TRBJ1-1	TRBD1	TGCGCCAGCAGCCAAGGAGGGACAGCGAACACTGAAGCTTTCTTT	CASSQGGTANTEAFF
TRBV5-6	-	TRBJ2-2	-	TGTGCCAGCAGCTTGGCGGCCGGGGTGAACACCGGGGAGCTGTTTTTT	CASSLAAGVNTGELFF
TRBV25-1	-	TRBJ1-6	-	TGTGCCAGCGCCCCGGCAGGGTATAATTCACCCCTCCACTTT	CASAPAGYNSPLHF
TRBV30	-	TRBJ2-7	-	TGTGCCTGGAGTGTACGAAGGGGTAGGGAGCAGTACTTC	CAWSVRRGREQYF
TRBV5-1	-	TRBJ2-2	-	TGCGCCAGCAGCTGGGGCCCGGGCTTAAAGTACACCGGGGAGCTGTTTTTT	CASSWGPGLKYTGELFF
TRBV30	few	TRBJ2-5	TRBD2	TGTGCCTGGCTCCGCGGGGGGTCGGAGACCCAGTACTTC	CAWLRGGSETQYF
TRBV19	-	TRBJ2-2	TRBD2	TGTGCCAGTAGCATAGACGGGGGGGCAAGGGCCGGGGAGCTGTTTTTT	CASSIDGGARAGELFF
TRBV7-2	once	TRBJ1-2	-	TGTGCCAGCAGCCCGCGGTACTCTAACTATGGCTACACCTTC	CASSPRYSNYGYTF
TRBV5-1	-	TRBJ1-1	-	TGCGCCAGCAGCCTCTCCGGACAGCAAGCTTTCTTT	CASSLSGQQAFF
TRBV30	-	TRBJ1-1	-	TGTGCCTGGAGCGTGGTTGGGACAACTGAAGCTTTCTTT	CAWSVVGTTEAFF
TRBV2	once	TRBJ2-7	TRBD1	TGTGCCAGCACCGGGACAGGAGGGCCCTACGAGCAGTACTTC	CASTGTGGPYEQYF
TRBV4-2	once	TRBJ2-7	-	TGTGCCAGCAGCCAATACCTTGAGAGGGACGAGCAGTACTTC	CASSQYLERDEQYF
TRBV12-5	-	TRBJ1-2	-	TGTGCTAGTGGTCCTGAGATATATGGCTACACCTTC	CASGPEIYGYTF
TRBV5-6	once	TRBJ2-2	-	TGTGCCAGCAGCTTTAGAGTCCAGGCCGGGGAGCTGTTTTTT	CASSFRVQAGELFF
TRBV10-3	-	TRBJ1-4	-	TGTGCCATCAGTGAGTCGAGGAAAGAAGAAAAACTGTTTTTT	CAISESRKEEKLFF
TRBV27	-	TRBJ2-2	TRBD1	TGTGCCAGCAGTTATGGGCCGGGACAGGGATGGACCGGGGAGCTGTTTTTT	CASSYGPGQGWTGELFF
TRBV5-4	-	TRBJ1-1	TRBD1	TGTGCCAGCAGCTCGACAGGGCTGAACACTGAAGCTTTCTTT	CASSSTGLNTEAFF
TRBV6-1	-	TRBJ1-3	TRBD1	TGTGCCAGCGGAGAATTGGCGGACAGGGCATATTTT	CASGELADRAYF
TRBV19	-	TRBJ1-2	-	TGTGCCAGTAGTGGCAATTCGAACTATGGCTACACCTTC	CASSGNSNYGYTF
TRBV25-1	-	TRBJ1-2	TRBD1	TGTGCCAGCAGTGACGTCGGACAGGGAATCTATGGCTACACCTTC	CASSDVGQGIYGYTF
TRBV7-8	-	TRBJ1-2	TRBD1	TGTGCCAGCAGCTGGACAGGATACTACACCTTC	CASSWTGYYTF
TRBV27	-	TRBJ2-1	-	TGTGCCAGCGCGGCCAGATTCAATGAGCAGTTCTTC	CASAARFNEQFF
TRBV6-1	-	TRBJ2-3	-	TGTGCCAGCAGGGAGAAGACAGATACGCAGTATTTT	CASREKTDTQYF
TRBV7-8	once	TRBJ1-6	TRBD1	TGTGCCAGCACCCCGGGACAGAATAATTCGCCCCTCCACTTT	CASTPGQNNSPLHF
TRBV23-1	-	TRBJ1-2	-	TGCGCCAGCAGTCAATGCGACCCTGGACAGCGCCTCTATGGCTACACCTTC	CASSQCDPGQRLYGYTF
TRBV7-9	-	TRBJ1-1	TRBD1	TGTGCCAGCAGCTTACGCAGGGGGTCGAGGAACACTGAAGCTTTCTTT	CASSLRRGSRNTEAFF
TRBV25-1	few	TRBJ1-5	TRBD1	TGTGCCAGCAGGACAGGGATGCAGCCCCAGCATTTT	CASRTGMQPQHF